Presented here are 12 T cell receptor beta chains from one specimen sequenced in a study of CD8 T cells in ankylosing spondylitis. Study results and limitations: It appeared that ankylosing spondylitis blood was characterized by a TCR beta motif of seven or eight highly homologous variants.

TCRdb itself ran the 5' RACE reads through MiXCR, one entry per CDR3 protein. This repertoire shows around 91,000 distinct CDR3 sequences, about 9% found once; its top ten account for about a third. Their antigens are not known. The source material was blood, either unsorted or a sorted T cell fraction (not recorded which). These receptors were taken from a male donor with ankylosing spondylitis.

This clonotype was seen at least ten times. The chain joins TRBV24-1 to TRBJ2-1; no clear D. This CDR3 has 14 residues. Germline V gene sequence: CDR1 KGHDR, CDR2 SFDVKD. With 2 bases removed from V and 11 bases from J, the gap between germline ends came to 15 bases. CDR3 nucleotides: TGTGCCACCAGTGATTCGGTCGCACCTTGGAAGCAGTTCTTC. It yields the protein CATSDSVAPWKQFF.

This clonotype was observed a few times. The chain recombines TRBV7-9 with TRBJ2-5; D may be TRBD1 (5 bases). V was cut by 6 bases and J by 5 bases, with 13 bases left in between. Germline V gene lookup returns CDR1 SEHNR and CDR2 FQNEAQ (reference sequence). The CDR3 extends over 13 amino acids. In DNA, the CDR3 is TGTGCCAGCAGATTCCTCAGGGATGAGACCCAGTACTTC. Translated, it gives CASRFLRDETQYF.

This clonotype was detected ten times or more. This CDR3 reads CASSVEGSAGNTIYF. Here the CDR3 DNA reads TGTGCCAGCAGCGTAGAGGGTAGCGCTGGAAACACCATATATTTT. The chain joins TRBV9 to TRBJ1-3; D gene unclear. The CDR3 consists of 15 residues. Looked up from germline, CDR1 is SGDLS and CDR2 is YYNGEE. Trimming cost V 0 bases and J 2 bases, with 9 bases left between them.

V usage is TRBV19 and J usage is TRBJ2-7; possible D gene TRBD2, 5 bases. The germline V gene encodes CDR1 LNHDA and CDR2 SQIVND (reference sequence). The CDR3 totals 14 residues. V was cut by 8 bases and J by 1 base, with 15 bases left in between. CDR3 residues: CASGLALGSYEQYF. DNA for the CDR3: TGTGCCAGTGGACTTGCTCTCGGGTCCTACGAGCAGTACTTC. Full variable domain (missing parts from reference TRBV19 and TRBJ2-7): DGGITQSPKYLFRKEGQNVTLSCEQNLNHDAMYWYRQDPGQGLRLIYYSQIVNDFQKGDIAEGYSVSREKKESFPLTVTSAQKNPTAFYLCASGLALGSYEQYFGPGTRLTVT.

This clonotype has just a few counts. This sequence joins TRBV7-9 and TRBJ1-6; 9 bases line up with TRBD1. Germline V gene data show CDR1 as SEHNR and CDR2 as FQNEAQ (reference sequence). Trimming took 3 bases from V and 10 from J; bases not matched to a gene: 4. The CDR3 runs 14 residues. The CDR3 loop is CASSLGQGKSPLHF. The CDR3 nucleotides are TGTGCCAGCAGCTTGGGACAGGGCAAATCACCCCTCCACTTT.

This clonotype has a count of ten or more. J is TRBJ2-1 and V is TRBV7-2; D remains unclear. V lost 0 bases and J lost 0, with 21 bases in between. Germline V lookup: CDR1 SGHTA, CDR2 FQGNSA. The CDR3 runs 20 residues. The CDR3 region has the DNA TGTGCCAGCAGCTTAGCGTTCGTTCCCCTCACGATGAGCTCCTACAATGAGCAGTTCTTC. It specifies CASSLAFVPLTMSSYNEQFF.

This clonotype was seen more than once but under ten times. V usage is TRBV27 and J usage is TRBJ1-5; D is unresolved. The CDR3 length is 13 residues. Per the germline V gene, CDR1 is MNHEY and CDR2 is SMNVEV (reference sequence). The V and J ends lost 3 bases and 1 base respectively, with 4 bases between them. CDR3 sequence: CASSFASNQPQHF. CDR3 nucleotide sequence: TGTGCCAGCAGTTTCGCCAGCAATCAGCCCCAGCATTTT.

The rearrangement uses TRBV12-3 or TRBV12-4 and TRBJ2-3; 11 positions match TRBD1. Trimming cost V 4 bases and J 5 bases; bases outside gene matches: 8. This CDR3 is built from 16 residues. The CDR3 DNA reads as TGTGCCAGCAGTTCCCCCGGGACAGGGGGGGGAGATACGCAGTATTTT. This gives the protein CASSSPGTGGGDTQYF.

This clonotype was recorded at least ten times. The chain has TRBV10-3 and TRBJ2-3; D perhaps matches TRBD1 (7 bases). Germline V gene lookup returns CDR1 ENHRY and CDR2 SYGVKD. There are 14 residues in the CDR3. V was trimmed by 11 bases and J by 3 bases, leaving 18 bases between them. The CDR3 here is CALRGTEETDTQYF. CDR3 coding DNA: TGTGCCCTCCGGGGGACAGAAGAGACAGATACGCAGTATTTT.

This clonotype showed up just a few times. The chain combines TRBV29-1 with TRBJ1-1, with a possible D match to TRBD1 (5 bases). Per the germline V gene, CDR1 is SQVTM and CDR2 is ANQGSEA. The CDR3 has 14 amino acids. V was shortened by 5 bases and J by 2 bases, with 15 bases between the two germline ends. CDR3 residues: CSVWGEGINTEAFF. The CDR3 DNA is TGCAGCGTTTGGGGGGAAGGGATAAACACTGAAGCTTTCTTT.

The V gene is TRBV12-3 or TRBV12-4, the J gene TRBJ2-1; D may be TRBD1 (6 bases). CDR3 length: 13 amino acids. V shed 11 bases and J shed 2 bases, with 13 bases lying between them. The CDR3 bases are TGTGCCCCACAGGGTGGAACCTACAATGAGCAGTTCTTC. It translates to CAPQGGTYNEQFF.

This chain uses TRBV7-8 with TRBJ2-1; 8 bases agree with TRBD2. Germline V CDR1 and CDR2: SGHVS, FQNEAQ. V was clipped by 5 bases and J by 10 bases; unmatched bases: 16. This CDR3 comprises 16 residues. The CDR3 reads CASSADPVTSALEQFF. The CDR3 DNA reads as TGTGCCAGCAGCGCCGATCCCGTGACTAGCGCTTTAGAGCAGTTCTTC. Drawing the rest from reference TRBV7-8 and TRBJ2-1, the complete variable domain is GAGVSQSPRYKVAKRGQDVALRCDPISGHVSLFWYQQALGQGPEFLTYFQNEAQLDKSGLPSDRFFAERPEGSVSTLKIQRTQQEDSAVYLCASSADPVTSALEQFFGPGTRLTVL.